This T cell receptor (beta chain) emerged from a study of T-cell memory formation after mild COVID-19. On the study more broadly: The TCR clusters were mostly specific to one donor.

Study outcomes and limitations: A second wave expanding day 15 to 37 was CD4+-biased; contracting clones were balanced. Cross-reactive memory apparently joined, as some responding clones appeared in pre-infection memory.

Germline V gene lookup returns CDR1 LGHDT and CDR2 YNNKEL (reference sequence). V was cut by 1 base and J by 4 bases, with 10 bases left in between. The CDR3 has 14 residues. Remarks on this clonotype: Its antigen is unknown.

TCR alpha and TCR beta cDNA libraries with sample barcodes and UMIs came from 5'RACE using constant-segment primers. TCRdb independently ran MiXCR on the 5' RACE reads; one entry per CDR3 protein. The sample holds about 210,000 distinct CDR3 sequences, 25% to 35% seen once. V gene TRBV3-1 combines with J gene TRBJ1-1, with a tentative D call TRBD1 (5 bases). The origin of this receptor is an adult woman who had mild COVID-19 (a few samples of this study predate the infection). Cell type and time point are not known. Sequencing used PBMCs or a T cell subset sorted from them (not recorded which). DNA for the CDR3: TGTGCCAGCAGCCAAGGGGACGCGAGCACTGAAGCTTTCTTT. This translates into CASSQGDASTEAFF.